This entry features one T cell receptor (beta chain) sequence. The data belong to a study of blood T cell repertoires in COVID-19. Clones were read by immunoSEQ multiplex PCR, and TCRdb kept only the in-frame ones, dropping some. The repertoire holds roughly 68,000 clones, with about nine tenths as singletons. The CDR3 is 14 residues long. CDR1 and CDR2 (germline): SGHRS, YFSETQ. The V gene end was trimmed by 3 bases and the J gene end by 1 base; junction bases not matched to a gene: 2. The sample taken for sequencing was peripheral blood. The TCR comes from a woman in her sixties or seventies with acute or convalescent COVID-19. The gene calls are TRBV5-1 and TRBJ1-1, with TRBD1 identical over 8 bases. The CDR3 DNA reads as TGCGCCAGCAGCTCAGGGGGCTCGAACACTGAAGCTTTCTTT. Its protein product is CASSSGGSNTEAFF.